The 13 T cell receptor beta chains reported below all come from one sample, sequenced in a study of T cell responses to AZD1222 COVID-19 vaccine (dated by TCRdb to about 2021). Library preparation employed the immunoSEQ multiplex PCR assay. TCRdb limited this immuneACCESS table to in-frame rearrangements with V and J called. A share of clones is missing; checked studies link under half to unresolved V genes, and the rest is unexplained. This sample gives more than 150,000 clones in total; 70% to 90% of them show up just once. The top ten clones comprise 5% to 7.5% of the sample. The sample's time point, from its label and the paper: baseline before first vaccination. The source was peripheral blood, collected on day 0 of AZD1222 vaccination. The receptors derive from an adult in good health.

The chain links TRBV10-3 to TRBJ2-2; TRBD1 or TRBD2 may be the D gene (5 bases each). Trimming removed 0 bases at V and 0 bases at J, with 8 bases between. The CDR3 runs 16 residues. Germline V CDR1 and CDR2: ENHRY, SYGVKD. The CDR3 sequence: CAISESVGANTGELFF. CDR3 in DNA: TGTGCCATCAGTGAGTCGGTGGGGGCGAACACCGGGGAGCTGTTTTTT.

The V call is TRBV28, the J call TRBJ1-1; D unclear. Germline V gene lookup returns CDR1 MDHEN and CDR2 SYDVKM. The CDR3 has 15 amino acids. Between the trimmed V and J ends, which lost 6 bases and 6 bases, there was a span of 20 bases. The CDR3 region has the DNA TGTGCCAGCAGAGGGCCACAAGGTCACAACGCTGAAGCTTTCTTT. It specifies CASRGPQGHNAEAFF.

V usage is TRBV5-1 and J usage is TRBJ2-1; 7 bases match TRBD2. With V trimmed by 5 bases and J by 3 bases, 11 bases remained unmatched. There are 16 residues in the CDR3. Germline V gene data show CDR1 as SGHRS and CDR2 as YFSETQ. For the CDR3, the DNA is TGCGCCAGCAGTACCGGGGGGAATATAAACTACAATGAGCAGTTCTTC. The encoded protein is CASSTGGNINYNEQFF. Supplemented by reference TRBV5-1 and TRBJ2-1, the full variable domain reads KAGVTQTPRYLIKTRGQQVTLSCSPISGHRSVSWYQQTPGQGLQFLFEYFSETQRNKGNFPGRFSGRQFSNSRSEMNVSTLELGDSALYLCASSTGGNINYNEQFFGPGTRLTVL.

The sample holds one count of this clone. The CDR3 DNA reads as TGTGCCAGCTCACCAGGCCGGGACAGGGGCTCCTACGAGCAGTACTTC. Protein sequence: CASSPGRDRGSYEQYF. This chain joins TRBV18 and TRBJ2-7; TRBD1 aligns across 10 bases. After removal of 2 bases from V and 0 bases from J, the junction contained 4 bases not matched to a gene. This CDR3 comprises 16 residues. Germline-derived CDR1 and CDR2 are KGHSH and LQKENI.

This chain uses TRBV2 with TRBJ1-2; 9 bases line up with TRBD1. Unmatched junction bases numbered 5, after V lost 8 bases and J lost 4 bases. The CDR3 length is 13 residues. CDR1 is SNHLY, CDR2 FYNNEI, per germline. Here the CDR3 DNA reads TGTGCCAGCGGGACAGGGACTAGCTATGGCTACACCTTC. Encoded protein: CASGTGTSYGYTF.

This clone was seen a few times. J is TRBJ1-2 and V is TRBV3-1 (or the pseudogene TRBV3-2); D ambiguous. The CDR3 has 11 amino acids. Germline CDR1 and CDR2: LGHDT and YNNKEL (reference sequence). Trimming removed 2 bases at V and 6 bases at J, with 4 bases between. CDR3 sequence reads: CASSQSNGYTF. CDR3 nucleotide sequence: TGTGCCAGCAGCCAAAGTAATGGCTACACCTTC.

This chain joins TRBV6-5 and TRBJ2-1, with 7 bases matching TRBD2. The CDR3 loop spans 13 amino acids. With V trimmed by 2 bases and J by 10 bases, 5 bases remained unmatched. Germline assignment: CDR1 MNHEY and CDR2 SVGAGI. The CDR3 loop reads CASSYQTSSEQFF. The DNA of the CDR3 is TGTGCCAGCAGTTACCAGACTAGCTCAGAGCAGTTCTTC.

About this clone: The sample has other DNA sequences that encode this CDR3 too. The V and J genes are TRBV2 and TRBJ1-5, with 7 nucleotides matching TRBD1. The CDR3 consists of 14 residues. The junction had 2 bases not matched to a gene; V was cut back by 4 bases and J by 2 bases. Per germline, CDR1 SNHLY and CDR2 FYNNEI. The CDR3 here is CASSGTGGNQPQHF. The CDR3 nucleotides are TGTGCCAGCAGTGGCACAGGGGGCAATCAGCCCCAGCATTTT.

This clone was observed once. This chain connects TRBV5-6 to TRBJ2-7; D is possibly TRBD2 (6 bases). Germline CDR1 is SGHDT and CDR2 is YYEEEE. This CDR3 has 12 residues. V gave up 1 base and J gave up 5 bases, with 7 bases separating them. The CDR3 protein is CASSLSGDEQYF. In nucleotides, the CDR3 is TGTGCCAGCAGCTTGTCGGGGGACGAGCAGTACTTC.

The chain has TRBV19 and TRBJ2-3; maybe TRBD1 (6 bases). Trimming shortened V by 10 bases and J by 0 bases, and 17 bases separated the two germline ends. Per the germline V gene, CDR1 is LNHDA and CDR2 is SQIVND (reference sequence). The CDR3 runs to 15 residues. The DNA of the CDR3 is TGTGCCACCCAGAAGGGGGAACCTAGCACAGATACGCAGTATTTT. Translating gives CATQKGEPSTDTQYF.

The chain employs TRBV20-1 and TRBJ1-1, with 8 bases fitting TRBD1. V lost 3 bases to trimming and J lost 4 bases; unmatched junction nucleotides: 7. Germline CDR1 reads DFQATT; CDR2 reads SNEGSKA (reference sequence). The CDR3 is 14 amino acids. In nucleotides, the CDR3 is TGCAGTGCTAGTACCCCGGACAGGGCCACTGAAGCTTTCTTT. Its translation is CSASTPDRATEAFF.

This chain's CDR3 is CASSRRGEETQYF. The DNA for the CDR3 is TGTGCCAGCAGCCGCAGGGGGGAAGAGACCCAGTACTTC. The chain employs TRBV9 and TRBJ2-5; weak D call: TRBD1 (7 bases). Germline assignment: CDR1 SGDLS and CDR2 YYNGEE. The CDR3 runs to 13 residues. V lost 4 bases and J 3 bases, leaving 10 bases between the germline ends.

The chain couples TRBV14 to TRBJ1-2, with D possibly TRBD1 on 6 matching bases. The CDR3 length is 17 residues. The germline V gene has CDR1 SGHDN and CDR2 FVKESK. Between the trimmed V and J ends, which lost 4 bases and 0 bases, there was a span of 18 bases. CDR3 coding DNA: TGTGCCAGCAGCCGATCTGGTAGCAGGACAGCTAACTATGGCTACACCTTC. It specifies CASSRSGSRTANYGYTF.